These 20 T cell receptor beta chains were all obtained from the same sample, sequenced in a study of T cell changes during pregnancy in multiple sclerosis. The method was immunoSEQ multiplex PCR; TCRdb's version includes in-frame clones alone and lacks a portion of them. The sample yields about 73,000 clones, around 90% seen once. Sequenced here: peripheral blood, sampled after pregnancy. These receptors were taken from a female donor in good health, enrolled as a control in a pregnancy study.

CDR3 amino acids: CASKRSNTGELFF. The CDR3, as DNA: TGTGCCAGCAAGCGGTCGAACACCGGGGAGCTGTTTTTT. The chain uses TRBV27 and TRBJ2-2; possibly TRBD2 for D (5 bases). The germline V gene encodes CDR1 MNHEY and CDR2 SMNVEV (reference sequence). The V and J ends lost 7 bases and 0 bases respectively, with 6 bases between them. The CDR3 runs to 13 residues.

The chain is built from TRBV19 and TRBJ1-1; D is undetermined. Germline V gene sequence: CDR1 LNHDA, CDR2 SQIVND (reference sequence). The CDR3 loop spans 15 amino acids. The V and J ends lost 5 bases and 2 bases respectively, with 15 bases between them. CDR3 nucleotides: TGTGCCAGTAGTCCCTCCGTAAAATTAAACACTGAAGCTTTCTTT. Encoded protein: CASSPSVKLNTEAFF.

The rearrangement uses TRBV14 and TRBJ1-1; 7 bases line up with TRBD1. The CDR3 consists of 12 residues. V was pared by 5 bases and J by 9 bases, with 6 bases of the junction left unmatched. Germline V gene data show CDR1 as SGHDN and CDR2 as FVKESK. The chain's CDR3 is CASSRDRVQAFF. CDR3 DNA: TGTGCCAGCAGCAGGGACAGAGTTCAAGCTTTCTTT. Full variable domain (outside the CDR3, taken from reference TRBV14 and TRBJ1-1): EAGVTQFPSHSVIEKGQTVTLRCDPISGHDNLYWYRRVMGKEIKFLLHFVKESKQDESGMPNNRFLAERTGGTYSTLKVQPAELEDSGVYFCASSRDRVQAFFGQGTRLTVV.

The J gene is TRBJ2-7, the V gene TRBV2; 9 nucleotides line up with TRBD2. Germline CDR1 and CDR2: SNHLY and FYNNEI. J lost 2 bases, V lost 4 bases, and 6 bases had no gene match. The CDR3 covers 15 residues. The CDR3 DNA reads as TGTGCCAGCAGTGGCGGGAGGGCCATTACCTACGAGCAGTACTTC. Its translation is CASSGGRAITYEQYF. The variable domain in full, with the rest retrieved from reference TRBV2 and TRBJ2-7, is EPEVTQTPSHQVTQMGQEVILRCVPISNHLYFYWYRQILGQKVEFLVSFYNNEISEKSEIFDDQFSVERPDGSNFTLKIRSTKLEDSAMYFCASSGGRAITYEQYFGPGTRLTVT.

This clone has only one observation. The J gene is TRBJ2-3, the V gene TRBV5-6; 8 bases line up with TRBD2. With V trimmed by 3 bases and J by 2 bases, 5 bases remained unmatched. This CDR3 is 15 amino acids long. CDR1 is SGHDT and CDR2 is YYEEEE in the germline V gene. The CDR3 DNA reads TGTGCCAGCAGCTCCCTGACTAGCGACACAGATACGCAGTATTTT. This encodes CASSSLTSDTDTQYF.

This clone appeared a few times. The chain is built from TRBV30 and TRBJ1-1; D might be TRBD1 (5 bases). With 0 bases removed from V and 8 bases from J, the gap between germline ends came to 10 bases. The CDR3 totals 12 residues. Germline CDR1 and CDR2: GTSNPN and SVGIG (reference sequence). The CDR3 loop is CAWSVGPREAFF. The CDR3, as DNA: TGTGCCTGGAGTGTGGGGCCCCGCGAAGCTTTCTTT.

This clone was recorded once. CDR3 nucleotide sequence: TGTGCCAGTAGTTGGCTAGCGGGAGTCCCAGATACGCAGTATTTT. Amino acids: CASSWLAGVPDTQYF. V is TRBV19 and J is TRBJ2-3, with TRBD2 identical over 10 bases. Losses at the gene ends were 5 bases for V and 4 bases for J; bases not matched to a gene: 6. From germline, CDR1 is LNHDA and CDR2 SQIVND (reference sequence). This CDR3 has 15 amino acids.

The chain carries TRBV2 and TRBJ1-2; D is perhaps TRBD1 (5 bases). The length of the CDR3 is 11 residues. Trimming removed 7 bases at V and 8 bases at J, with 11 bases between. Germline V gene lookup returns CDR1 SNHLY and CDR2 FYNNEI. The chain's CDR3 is CASKLTVGYTF. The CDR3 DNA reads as TGTGCCAGCAAATTGACAGTGGGCTACACCTTC.

The CDR3 sequence: CASTPGTGYGYTF. CDR3 in DNA: TGTGCCAGCACCCCAGGGACAGGCTATGGCTACACCTTC. The chain couples TRBV6-5 to TRBJ1-2, with 8 positions matching TRBD1. The ends lost 7 bases at V and 4 bases at J; junction bases unmatched: 5. Germline CDR1 MNHEY, CDR2 SVGAGI. This CDR3 has 13 amino acids.

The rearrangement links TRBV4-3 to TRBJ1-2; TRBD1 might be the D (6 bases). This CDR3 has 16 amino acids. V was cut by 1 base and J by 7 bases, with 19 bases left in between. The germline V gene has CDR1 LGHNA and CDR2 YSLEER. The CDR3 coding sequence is TGCGCCAGCAGCCAAGGTGGCCGGGGGGCAGGGGCTGGCTACACCTTC. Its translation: CASSQGGRGAGAGYTF.

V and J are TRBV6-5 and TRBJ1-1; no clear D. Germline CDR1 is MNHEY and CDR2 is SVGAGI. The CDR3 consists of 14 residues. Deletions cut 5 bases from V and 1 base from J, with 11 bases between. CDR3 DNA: TGTGCCAGCAGTAGACATACACGGAACACTGAAGCTTTCTTT. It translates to CASSRHTRNTEAFF.

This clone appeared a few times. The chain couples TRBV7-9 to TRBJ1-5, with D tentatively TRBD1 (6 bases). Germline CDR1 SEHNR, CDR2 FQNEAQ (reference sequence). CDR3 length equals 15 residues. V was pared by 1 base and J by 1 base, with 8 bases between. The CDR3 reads CASSLDTGSNQPQHF. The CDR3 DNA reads TGTGCCAGCAGCTTAGATACAGGGAGCAATCAGCCCCAGCATTTT.

The CDR3 DNA reads TGTGCCAGCAGTGAATGGGAGGCAACTAATGAAAAACTGTTTTTT. Translation gives CASSEWEATNEKLFF. The chain is built from TRBV25-1 and TRBJ1-4; the D is unclear. The germline V gene has CDR1 MGHDK and CDR2 SYGVNS. The CDR3 has 15 residues. Trimming took off 1 base at V and 0 bases at J, with 6 bases between the two ends.

The CDR3 sequence: CASSPSGGVRYGYTF. The CDR3 DNA reads TGTGCCAGCAGCCCGTCGGGGGGTGTTCGGTATGGCTACACCTTC. The V call is TRBV5-6, the J call TRBJ1-2; D might be TRBD1 (5 bases). The CDR3 runs 15 residues. Germline CDR1 reads SGHDT; CDR2 reads YYEEEE. Trimming cost V 4 bases and J 5 bases, with 18 bases left between them.

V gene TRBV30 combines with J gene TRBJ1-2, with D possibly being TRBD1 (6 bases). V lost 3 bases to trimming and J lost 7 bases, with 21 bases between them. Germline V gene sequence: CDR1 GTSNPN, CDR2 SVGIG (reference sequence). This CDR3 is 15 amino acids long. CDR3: CAWRGRGVGAGGYTF. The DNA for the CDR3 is TGTGCCTGGAGAGGAAGGGGCGTGGGGGCGGGTGGCTACACCTTC.

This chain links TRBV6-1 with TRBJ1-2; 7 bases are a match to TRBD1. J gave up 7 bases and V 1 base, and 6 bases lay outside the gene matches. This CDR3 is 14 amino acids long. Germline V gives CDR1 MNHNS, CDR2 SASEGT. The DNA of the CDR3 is TGTGCCAGCAGTGAAGGGGCCCAGGGGGGTGGCTACACCTTC. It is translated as CASSEGAQGGGYTF.

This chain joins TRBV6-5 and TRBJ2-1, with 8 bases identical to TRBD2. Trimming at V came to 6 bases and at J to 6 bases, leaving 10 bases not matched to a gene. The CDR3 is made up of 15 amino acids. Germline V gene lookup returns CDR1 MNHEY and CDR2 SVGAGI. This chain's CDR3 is CASRPEAGVVNEQFF. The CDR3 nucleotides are TGTGCCAGCAGACCCGAAGCGGGAGTCGTCAATGAGCAGTTCTTC.

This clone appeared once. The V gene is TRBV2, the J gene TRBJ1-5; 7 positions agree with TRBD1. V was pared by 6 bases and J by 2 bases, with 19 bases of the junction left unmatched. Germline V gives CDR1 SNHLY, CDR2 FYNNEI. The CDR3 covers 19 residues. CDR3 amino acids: CASRAKVWGLGTGNQPQHF. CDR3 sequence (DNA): TGTGCCAGCAGAGCAAAGGTTTGGGGATTGGGGACAGGCAATCAGCCCCAGCATTTT.

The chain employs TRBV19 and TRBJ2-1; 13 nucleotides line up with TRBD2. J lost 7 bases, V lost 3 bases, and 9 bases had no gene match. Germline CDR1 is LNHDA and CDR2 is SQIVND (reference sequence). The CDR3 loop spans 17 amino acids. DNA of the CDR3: TGTGCCAGTAGTATCCTCTCAACTAGCGGGAGGGGGAATGAGCAGTTCTTC. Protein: CASSILSTSGRGNEQFF.

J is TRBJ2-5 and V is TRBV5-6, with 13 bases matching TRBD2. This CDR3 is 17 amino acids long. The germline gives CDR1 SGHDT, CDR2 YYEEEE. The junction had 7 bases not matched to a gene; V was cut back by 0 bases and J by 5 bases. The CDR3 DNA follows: TGTGCCAGCAGCTTGGCCACTAGCGGGAGGGCTGGGGAGACCCAGTACTTC. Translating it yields CASSLATSGRAGETQYF.